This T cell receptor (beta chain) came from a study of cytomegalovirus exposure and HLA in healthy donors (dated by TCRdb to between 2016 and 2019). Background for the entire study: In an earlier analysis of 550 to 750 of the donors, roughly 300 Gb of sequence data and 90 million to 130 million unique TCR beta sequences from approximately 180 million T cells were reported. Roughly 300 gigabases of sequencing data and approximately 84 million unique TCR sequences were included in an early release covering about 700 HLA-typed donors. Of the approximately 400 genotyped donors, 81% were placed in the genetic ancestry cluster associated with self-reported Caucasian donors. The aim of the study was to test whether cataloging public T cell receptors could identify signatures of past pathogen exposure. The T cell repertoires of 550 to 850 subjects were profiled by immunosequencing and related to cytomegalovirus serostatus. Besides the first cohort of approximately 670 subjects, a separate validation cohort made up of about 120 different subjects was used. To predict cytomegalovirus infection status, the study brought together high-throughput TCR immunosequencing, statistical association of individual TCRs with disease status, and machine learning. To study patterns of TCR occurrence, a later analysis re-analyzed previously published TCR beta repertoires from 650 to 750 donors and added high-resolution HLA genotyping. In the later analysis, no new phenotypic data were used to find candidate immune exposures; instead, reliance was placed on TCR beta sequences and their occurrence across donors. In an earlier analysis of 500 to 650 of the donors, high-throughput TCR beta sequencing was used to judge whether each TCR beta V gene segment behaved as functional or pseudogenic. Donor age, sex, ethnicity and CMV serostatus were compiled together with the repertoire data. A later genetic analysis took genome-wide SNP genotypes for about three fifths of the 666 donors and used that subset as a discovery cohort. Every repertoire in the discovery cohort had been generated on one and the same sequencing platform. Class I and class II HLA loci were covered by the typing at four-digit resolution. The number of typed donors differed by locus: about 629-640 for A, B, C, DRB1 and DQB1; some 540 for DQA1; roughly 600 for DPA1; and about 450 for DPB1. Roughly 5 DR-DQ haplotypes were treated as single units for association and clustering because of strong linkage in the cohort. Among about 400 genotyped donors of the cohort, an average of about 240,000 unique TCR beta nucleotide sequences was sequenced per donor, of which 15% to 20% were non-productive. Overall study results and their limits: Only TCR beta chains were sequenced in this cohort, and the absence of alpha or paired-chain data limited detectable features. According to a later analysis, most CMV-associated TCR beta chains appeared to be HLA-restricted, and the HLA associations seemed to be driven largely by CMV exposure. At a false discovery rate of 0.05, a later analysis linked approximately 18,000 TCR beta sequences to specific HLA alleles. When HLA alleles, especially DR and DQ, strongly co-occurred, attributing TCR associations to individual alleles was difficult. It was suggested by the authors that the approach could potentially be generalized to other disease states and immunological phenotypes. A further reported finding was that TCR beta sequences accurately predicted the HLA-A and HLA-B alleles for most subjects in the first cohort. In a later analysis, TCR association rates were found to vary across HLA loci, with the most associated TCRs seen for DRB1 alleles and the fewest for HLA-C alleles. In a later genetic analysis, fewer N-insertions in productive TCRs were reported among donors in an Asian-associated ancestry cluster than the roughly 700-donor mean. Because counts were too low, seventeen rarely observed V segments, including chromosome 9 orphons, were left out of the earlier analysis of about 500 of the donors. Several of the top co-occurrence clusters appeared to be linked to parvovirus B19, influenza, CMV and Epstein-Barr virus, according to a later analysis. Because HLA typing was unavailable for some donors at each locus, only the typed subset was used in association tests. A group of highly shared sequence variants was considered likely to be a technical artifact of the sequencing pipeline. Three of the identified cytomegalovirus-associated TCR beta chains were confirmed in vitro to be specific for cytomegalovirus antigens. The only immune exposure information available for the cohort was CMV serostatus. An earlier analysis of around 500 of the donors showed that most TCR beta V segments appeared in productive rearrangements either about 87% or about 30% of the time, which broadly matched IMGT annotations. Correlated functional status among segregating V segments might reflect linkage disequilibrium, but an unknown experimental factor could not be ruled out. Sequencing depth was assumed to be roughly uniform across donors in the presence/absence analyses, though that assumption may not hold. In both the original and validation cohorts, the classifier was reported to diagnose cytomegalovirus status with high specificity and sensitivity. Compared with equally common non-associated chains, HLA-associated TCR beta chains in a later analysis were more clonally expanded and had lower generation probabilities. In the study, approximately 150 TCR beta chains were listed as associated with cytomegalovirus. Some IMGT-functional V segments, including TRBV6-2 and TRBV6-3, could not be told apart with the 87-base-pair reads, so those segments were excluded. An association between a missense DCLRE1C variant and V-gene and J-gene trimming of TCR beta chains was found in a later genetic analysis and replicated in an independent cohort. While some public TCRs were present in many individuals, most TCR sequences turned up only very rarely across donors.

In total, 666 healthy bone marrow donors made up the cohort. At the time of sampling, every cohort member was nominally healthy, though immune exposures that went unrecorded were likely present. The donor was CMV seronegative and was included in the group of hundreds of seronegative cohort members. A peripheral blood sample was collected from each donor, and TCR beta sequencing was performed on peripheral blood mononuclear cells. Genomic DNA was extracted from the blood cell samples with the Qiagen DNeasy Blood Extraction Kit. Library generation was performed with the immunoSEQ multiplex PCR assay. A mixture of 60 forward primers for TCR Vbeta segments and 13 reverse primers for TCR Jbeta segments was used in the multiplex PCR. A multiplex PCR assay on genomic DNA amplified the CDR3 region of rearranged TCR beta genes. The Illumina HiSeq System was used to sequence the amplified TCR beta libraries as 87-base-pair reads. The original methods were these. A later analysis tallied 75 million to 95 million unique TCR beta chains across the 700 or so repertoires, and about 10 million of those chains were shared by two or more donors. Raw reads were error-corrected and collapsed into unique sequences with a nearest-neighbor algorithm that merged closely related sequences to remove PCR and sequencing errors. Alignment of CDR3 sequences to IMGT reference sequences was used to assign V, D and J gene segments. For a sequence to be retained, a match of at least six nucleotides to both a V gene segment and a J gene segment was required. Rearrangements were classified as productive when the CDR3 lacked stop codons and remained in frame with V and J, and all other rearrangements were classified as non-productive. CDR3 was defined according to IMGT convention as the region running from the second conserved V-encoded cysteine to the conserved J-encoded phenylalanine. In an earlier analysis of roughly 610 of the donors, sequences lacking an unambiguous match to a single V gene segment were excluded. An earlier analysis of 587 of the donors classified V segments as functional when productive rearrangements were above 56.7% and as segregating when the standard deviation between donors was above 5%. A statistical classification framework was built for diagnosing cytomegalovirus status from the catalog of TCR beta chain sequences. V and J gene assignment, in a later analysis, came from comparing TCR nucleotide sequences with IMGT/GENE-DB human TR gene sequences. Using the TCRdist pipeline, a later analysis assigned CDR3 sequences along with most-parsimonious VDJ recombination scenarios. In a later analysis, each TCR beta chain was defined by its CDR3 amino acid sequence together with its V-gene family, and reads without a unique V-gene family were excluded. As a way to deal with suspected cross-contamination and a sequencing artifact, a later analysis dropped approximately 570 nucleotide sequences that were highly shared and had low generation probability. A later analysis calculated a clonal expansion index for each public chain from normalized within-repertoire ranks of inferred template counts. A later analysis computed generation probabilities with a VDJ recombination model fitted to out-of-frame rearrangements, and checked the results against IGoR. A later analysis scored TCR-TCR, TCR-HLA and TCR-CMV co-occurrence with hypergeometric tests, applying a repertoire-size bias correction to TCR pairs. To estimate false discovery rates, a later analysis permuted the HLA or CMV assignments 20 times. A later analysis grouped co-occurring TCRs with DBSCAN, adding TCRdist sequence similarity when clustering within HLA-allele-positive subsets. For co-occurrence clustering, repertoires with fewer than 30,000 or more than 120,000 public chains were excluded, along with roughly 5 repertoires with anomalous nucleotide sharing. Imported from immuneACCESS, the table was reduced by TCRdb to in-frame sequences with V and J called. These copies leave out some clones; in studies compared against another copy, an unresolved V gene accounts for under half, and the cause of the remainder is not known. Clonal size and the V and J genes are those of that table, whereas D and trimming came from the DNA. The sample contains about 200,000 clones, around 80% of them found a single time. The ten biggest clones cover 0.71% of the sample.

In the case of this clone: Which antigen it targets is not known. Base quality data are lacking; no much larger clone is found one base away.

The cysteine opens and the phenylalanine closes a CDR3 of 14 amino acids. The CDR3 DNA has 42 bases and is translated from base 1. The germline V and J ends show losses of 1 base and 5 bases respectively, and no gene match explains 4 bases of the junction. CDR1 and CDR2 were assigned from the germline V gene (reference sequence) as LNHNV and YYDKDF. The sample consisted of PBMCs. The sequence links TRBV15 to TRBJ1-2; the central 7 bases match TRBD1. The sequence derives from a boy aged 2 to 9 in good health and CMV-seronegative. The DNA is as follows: TGTGCCACCAGCAGAGCCGGGACAGCTTATGGCTACACCTTC. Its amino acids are CATSRAGTAYGYTF.